This TCR beta chain was retrieved from a study of graft-versus-host responses after intestinal transplantation (dated by TCRdb to the early 2020s). Context from the whole study: The transplants that recipients received were multivisceral, liver-intestinal, or isolated intestinal. Every recipient was given anti-thymocyte globulin induction, then maintenance tacrolimus and steroids for approximately 3 years. Bulk TCR-beta CDR3 sequencing was used to track graft-versus-host and host-versus-graft alloreactive T cell clones in the graft, circulation and bone marrow after intestinal transplantation. To identify alloreactive clones, pre-transplant mixed lymphocyte reaction products were sequenced and compared with unstimulated pre-transplant donor and recipient T cells. The cohort enrolled roughly 25 intestinal transplant recipients including one retransplant, and a few patients lacking pretransplant specimens were excluded. Donor T cell macrochimerism was defined as a peak of at least 4% donor T cells among recipient peripheral blood mononuclear cells. Rather than being sequenced by the commercial service, samples from a few later patients were sequenced in-house on an Illumina MiSeq and processed with MiXCR. The paper's findings and limits, for the study overall: Early after transplant, declines in HvG clones were associated with peak levels of circulating GvH clones. In the allografts of patients with donor T cell macrochimerism, GvH to HvG T cell clonal ratios were high. GvH clones were detected in recipient bone marrow, and some of these GvH clones were observed earlier in ileal mucosa or blood, consistent with an intestinal mucosal origin. The conclusions were limited by the relatively low number and heterogeneity of the intestinal transplant patients.

Blood samples were collected up to 4 times in the first month after transplant and then at least monthly when available. The V and J ends are trimmed by 4 bases and 5 bases, leaving 5 bases between them. The CDR3 sequence holds 11 residues, the cysteine and phenylalanine included. The sequence is cut down to CDR3 DNA, 33 bases in frame from base 1. CDR1 is given as MGHRA and CDR2 as YSYEKL, both from the germline V gene. For this clone: Its antigen remains unidentified. One base away there is no much larger clone; base qualities are not given.

Library method: the immunoSEQ multiplex PCR assay. For most patients, genomic DNA was subjected to high-throughput TCR-beta CDR3 sequencing by Adaptive Biotechnologies. As for how the authors treated the data: Adaptive's ImmunoSEQ software was the source of the TCR sequencing data for about 18 patients, while a few other patients were processed with MiXCR and VDJtools. CDR3 nucleotide sequences shared by donor and recipient were removed because the origin of these sequences could not be assigned. At least 2-fold expansion over unstimulated cells and a minimum CFSE-low frequency of 0.002% (template counts) or 0.001% (read counts) were required for clones to be classified as alloreactive. Clones detected in sequenced pre-transplant spleen, lymph node, or MLR CFSE-low populations of the donor or recipient were defined as mappable. The cumulative frequency of alloreactive clones was calculated as a percentage of all sequences, weighted by copy number. TCRdb took this table from immuneACCESS and kept in-frame rearrangements with V and J called. Such tables lack part of the clones; where checked against another copy, unresolved V genes explain under half of the gap, and the rest is unexplained. Clone size and V and J calls were adopted from that table, with D and trimming inferred from the DNA. For this sample the table gives 15,000 to 20,000 clones, of which approximately 80% were detected only once. The ten largest clones capture 1.5% to 2% of the sample.

The chain was built from TRBV4-1 and TRBJ1-2, and perhaps TRBD1 as D gene, on 5 matching bases. The sample was PBMCs, taken 14 days after transplant. The clonotype originates from a human patient who received an intestinal transplant, so some T cells may come from the graft donor. CDR3 protein: CASSRTYGYTF. At the DNA level, the sequence is TGCGCCAGCAGCCGGACATATGGCTACACCTTC.